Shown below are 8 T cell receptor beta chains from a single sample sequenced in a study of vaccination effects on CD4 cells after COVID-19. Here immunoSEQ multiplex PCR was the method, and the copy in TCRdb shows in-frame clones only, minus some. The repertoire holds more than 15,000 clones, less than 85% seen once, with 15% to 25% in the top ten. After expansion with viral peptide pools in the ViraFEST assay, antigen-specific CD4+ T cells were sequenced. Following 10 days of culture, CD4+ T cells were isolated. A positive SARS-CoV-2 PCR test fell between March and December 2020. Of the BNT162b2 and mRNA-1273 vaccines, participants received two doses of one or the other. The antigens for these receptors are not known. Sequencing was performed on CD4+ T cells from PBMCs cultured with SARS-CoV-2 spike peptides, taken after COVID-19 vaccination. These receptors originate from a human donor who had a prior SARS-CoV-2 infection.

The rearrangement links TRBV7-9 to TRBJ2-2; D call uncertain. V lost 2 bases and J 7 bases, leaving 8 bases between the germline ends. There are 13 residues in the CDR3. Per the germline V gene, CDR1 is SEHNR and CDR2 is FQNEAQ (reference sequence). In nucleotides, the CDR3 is TGTGCCAGCAGCTTACTCGCGGACGGGGAGCTGTTTTTT. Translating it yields CASSLLADGELFF.

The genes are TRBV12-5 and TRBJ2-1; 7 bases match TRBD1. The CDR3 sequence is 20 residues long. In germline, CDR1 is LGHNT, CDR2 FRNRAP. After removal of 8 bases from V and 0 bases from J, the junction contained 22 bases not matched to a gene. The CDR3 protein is CASRTESRGILLSSYNEQFF. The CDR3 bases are TGTGCTAGTAGGACTGAGTCCAGGGGGATCCTATTAAGCTCCTACAATGAGCAGTTCTTC.

The CDR3 here is CASSQFTGITQYF. The CDR3 DNA follows: TGTGCCAGCAGCCAATTTACCGGGATCACGCAGTATTTT. The genes are TRBV3-1 (or the pseudogene TRBV3-2) and TRBJ2-3, with D tentatively TRBD2 (5 bases). The CDR3 consists of 13 residues. Germline V gene data show CDR1 as LGHDT and CDR2 as YNNKEL (reference sequence). V shed 2 bases and J shed 9 bases, with 12 bases lying between them.

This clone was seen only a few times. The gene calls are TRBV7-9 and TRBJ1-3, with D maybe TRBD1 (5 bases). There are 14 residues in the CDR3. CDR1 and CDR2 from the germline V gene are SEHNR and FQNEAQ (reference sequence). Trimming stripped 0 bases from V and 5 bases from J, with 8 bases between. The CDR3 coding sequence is TGTGCCAGCAGCTTAGCGGGGGTTCGAAACACCATATATTTT. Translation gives CASSLAGVRNTIYF.

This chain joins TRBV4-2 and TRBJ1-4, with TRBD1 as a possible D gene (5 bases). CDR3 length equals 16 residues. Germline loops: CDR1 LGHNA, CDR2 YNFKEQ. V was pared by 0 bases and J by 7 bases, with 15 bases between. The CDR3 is CASSQDRKGDGEKLFF. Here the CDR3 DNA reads TGTGCCAGCAGCCAAGATCGGAAAGGGGACGGTGAAAAACTGTTTTTT.

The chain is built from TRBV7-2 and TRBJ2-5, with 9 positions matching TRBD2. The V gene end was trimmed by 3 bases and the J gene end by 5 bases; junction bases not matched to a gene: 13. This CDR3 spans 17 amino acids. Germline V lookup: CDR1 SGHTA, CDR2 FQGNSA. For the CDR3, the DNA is TGTGCCAGCAGCTTCCGTGGTGGCGGGGGGGCCCGGGAGACCCAGTACTTC. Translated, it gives CASSFRGGGGARETQYF.

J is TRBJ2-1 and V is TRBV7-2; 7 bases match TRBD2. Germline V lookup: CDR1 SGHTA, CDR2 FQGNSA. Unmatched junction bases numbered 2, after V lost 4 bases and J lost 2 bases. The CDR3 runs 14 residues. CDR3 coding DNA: TGTGCCAGCAGCTCGACTAGCCCCTACAATGAGCAGTTCTTC. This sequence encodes CASSSTSPYNEQFF. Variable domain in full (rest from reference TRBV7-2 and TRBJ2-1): GAGVSQSPSNKVTEKGKDVELRCDPISGHTALYWYRQSLGQGLEFLIYFQGNSAPDKSGLPSDRFSAERTGGSVSTLTIQRTQQEDSAVYLCASSSTSPYNEQFFGPGTRLTVL.

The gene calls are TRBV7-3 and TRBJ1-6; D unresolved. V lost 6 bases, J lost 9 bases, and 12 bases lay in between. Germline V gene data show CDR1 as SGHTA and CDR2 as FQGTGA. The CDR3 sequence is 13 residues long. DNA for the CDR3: TGTGCCAGCAGTCCTAACAATATTTCACCCCTCCACTTT. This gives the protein CASSPNNISPLHF.